The clone carrying this TCR beta chain was recorded once. The record originates from a study of blood T cell repertoires in COVID-19. The repertoire was sequenced with immunoSEQ multiplex PCR; TCRdb's copy has only in-frame clones and lacks some. Of some 59,000 clones detected, 80% to 90% appear once; the ten largest clones hold less than 2%. CDR1 and CDR2 from the germline V gene are MNHNS and SASEGT. The CDR3 has 13 residues. The V segment lost 1 base and the J segment 11 bases; nucleotides outside the gene matches: 8. The sequence derives from a man aged 55 to 69 with acute or convalescent COVID-19. The gene calls are TRBV6-1 and TRBJ2-7; 7 positions agree with TRBD2. The sequenced sample was peripheral blood. Here the CDR3 reads CASSEGQQAGKYF. The CDR3 coding sequence is TGTGCCAGCAGTGAAGGGCAGCAAGCGGGGAAGTACTTC.